This entry describes one TCR beta chain. The PCR ran on 60 Vbeta and 13 Jbeta primers. TCRdb's table, derived via immunoSEQ multiplex PCR, lists solely in-frame clones and lacks some. Among some 190,000 clones listed, about 76% were seen once. The entry originates in a study of cytomegalovirus exposure and HLA in healthy donors. Germline V lookup: CDR1 MNHNY, CDR2 SVGAGI (reference sequence). The length of the CDR3 is 15 residues. Trimming stripped 6 bases from V and 4 bases from J, with 18 bases between. Material for sequencing was PBMCs. The sequence was obtained from a woman between 45 and 65 years old in good health and CMV-seronegative. The chain recombines TRBV6-6 with TRBJ1-2, with TRBD1 as a possible D gene (5 bases). The CDR3 protein is CASSQSRGGSYGYTF. In DNA, the CDR3 is TGTGCCAGCAGCCAATCCCGGGGGGGTAGCTATGGCTACACCTTC.